The sequence of this T cell receptor beta chain was determined in a study of siplizumab effects on memory and regulatory T cells. The method was immunoSEQ multiplex PCR; TCRdb's version includes in-frame clones alone and lacks a portion of them. The sample lists some 75,000 clones; around 93% were seen once. The V end lost 4 bases, the J end lost 3 bases, and 20 bases lay between the germline ends. CDR3 size: 16 residues. Germline V gene data show CDR1 as SGHDT and CDR2 as YYEEEE. Material for sequencing was CD8+ T cells sorted from blood. The rearrangement uses TRBV5-6 and TRBJ2-7; tentatively, D is TRBD1 (5 bases). The receptor's source is a human donor in good health. The CDR3 sequence is CASSPGLGLPVYEQYF. CDR3 nucleotides: TGTGCCAGCAGCCCAGGGCTTGGGCTCCCCGTCTACGAGCAGTACTTC.